In its sample, the clone carrying this TCR beta chain was seen a few times. Its target is unknown. This specimen comes from a study of T-cell reconstitution after alpha-beta-depleted transplantation in children. Findings and caveats of the study: Roughly two months post-transplant, alpha-beta T cells reportedly originated from several hundred graft clones that had expanded. One year post-transplant, T-cell counts and diversity were largely derived from T cells produced anew. Surviving recipient T cells and thymic progenitors produced the high day-60 TCRbeta diversity seen in some patients.

The authors prepared the TCRbeta library with unique molecular identifiers. MiXCR, applied by TCRdb to the PCR reads, yields one record per CDR3 protein. The sample contains 300,000 to 400,000 distinct CDR3 sequences, about 16% of which appear only once. The sequences come from PBMCs, mostly from graft donor cells, collected 360 days after TCRalphabeta/CD19-depleted stem cell transplant. The TCR was taken from a male patient under 10 years old who had a stem cell transplant for acute lymphoblastic leukemia, so the T cells may come from the graft donor.

DNA for the CDR3: TGTGCCAGCCATCCCGGGACTAGCGTGTACAATGAGCAGTTCTTC. This codes for CASHPGTSVYNEQFF. This rearrangement joins TRBV6-2 or TRBV6-3 to TRBJ2-1; 10 nucleotides line up with TRBD2. CDR1 and CDR2 from the germline V gene are MNHEY and SVGEGT. With 8 bases clipped from V and 4 bases from J, the junction kept 8 bases outside the gene matches. This CDR3 spans 15 amino acids.